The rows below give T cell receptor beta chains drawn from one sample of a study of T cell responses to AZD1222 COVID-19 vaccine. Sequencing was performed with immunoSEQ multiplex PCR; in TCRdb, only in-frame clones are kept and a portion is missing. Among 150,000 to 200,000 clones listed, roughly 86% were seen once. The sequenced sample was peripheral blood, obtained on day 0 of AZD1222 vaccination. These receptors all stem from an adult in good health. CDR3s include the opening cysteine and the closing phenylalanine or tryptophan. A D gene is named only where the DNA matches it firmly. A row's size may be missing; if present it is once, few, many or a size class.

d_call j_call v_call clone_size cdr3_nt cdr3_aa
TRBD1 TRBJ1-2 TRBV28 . TGTGCCAGCAGTTCACAGGGGTTAAACTATGGCTACACCTTC CASSSQGLNYGYTF
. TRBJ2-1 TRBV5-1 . TGCGCCAGCAGCTTTGGGGATACGACACACGGCAATGAGCAGTTCTTC CASSFGDTTHGNEQFF
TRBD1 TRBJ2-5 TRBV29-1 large TGCAGCGTTGAAAGGGGCAGGGGGCGGGCAGAGACCCAGTACTTC CSVERGRGRAETQYF
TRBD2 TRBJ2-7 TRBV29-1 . TGCAGCGTATTGGGCGGGAGGGCCTACGAGCAGTACTTC CSVLGGRAYEQYF
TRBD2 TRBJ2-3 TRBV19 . TGTGCCAGTAGTAGGGGACTAGCGGGGGGGACAGATACGCAGTATTTT CASSRGLAGGTDTQYF
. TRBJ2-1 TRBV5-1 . TGCGCCAGCAGCGTGCCCGGGACTGTCTCCTACAATGAGCAGTTCTTC CASSVPGTVSYNEQFF
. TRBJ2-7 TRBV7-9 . TGTGCCAGCAGCTTAGGGGTCTACTCCTACGAGCAGTACTTC CASSLGVYSYEQYF
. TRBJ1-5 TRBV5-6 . TGTGCCAGCAGCCGGCGGGGGATCTCCAATCAGCCCCAGCATTTT CASSRRGISNQPQHF
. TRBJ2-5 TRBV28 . TGTGCCAGCACCCTGAGTAGGGTCCAAGAGACCCAGTACTTC CASTLSRVQETQYF
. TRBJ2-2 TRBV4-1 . TGCGCCAGCAGCCAAGATTGGAGTGTGAACACCGGGGAGCTGTTTTTT CASSQDWSVNTGELFF
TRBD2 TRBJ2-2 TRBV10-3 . TGTGCCATCACCGACAGGACTAGCGGGGGGCCCCACACCGGGGAGCTGTTTTTT CAITDRTSGGPHTGELFF
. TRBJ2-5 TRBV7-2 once TGTGCCAGCAGCCCGAAAGAGACCCAGTACTTC CASSPKETQYF
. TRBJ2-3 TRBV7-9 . TGTGCCAGCAGCTTAGATCTGGGAGGTAAAACAGATACGCAGTATTTT CASSLDLGGKTDTQYF
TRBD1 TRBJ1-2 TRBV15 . TGTGCCACCAGCACCCGGGACAGTTTTCGGGGCTACACCTTC CATSTRDSFRGYTF
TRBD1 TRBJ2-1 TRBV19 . TGTGCCAGTAGTCCGGGGGACAGGGGCAATGAGCAGTTCTTC CASSPGDRGNEQFF
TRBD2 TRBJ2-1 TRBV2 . TGTGCCAGCAGTTACATACTTAGCGGGGTCAATGAGCAGTTCTTC CASSYILSGVNEQFF
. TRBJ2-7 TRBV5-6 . TGTGCCAGCAGCTTTAAAGGTCCAGCTCGCGAGCAGTACTTC CASSFKGPAREQYF
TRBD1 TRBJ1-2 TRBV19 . TGTGCCAGTAGTATTGGAGGGGGCGTTGGCTACACCTTC CASSIGGGVGYTF
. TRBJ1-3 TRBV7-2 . TGTGCCAGCACCCCCCATAGGGGAACGACCATATATTTT CASTPHRGTTIYF
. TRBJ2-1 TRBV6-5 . TGTGCCAGCAGTTACTCTCAGTACAATGAGCAGTTCTTC CASSYSQYNEQFF
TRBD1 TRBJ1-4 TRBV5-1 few TGCGCCAGCAGCTTATTGACAGGGCGCGAAAAACTGTTTTTT CASSLLTGREKLFF
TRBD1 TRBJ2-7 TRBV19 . TGTGCCAGTAGTCTTCCCGGGACAGGGGCAGGCGAGCAGTACTTC CASSLPGTGAGEQYF
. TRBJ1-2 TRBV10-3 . TGTGCCATCAGTGGGACAGAGAACTATGGCTACACCTTC CAISGTENYGYTF
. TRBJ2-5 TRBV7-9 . TGTGCCAGCAGCGGGATCCACTCGGGGGGCATGGAGACCCAGTACTTC CASSGIHSGGMETQYF
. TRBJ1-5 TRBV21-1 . TGTGCCAGCAGCAACTGGACAGGGGAACAGCTTTTGCGCAATCAGCCCCAGCATTTT CASSNWTGEQLLRNQPQHF
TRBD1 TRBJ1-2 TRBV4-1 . TGCGCCAGCAGTCGGACAGGGGCTAACTATGGCTACACCTTC CASSRTGANYGYTF
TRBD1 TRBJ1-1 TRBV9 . TGTGCCAGCAGCGCCGGAACGGACAGGGGAGGGACTGAAGCTTTCTTT CASSAGTDRGGTEAFF
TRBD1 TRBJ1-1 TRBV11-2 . TGTGCCAGCGGAAACAGGGGGAACACTGAAGCTTTCTTT CASGNRGNTEAFF
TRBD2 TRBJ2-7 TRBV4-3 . TGCGCCAGCAGCCAAGTCCTAGCGGGAGGTTACGAGCAGTACTTC CASSQVLAGGYEQYF
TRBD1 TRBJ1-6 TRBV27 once TGTGCCAGCAGGGGGAGGGACAGGCAAAATTCACCCCTCCACTTT CASRGRDRQNSPLHF
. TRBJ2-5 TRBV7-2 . TGTGCCAGCAGCTTGGAGAACCAAGAGACCCAGTACTTC CASSLENQETQYF
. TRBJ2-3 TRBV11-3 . TGTGCCAGCAGCTCTCCCAGGGAGACAGATACGCAGTATTTT CASSSPRETDTQYF
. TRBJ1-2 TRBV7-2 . TGTGCCAGCAGCTTCTGGGGGCGCAACTATGGCTACACCTTC CASSFWGRNYGYTF
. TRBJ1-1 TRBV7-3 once TGTGCCAGCAGCCAACAAAAGAACACTGAAGCTTTCTTT CASSQQKNTEAFF
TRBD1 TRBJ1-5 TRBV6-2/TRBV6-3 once TGTGCCAGCAGTACAACAGGGGGCTGGGGCAATCAGCCCCAGCATTTT CASSTTGGWGNQPQHF
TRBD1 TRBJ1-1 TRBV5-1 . TGCGCCAGCAGCCCCAACACCGGGACAGGGGGCTCTGAAGCTTTCTTT CASSPNTGTGGSEAFF
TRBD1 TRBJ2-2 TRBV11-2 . TGTGCCAGCAGCCTGACAGGGGAAGGGGAGCTGTTTTTT CASSLTGEGELFF
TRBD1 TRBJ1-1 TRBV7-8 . TGTGCCAGCAGCTTATCGTCTGGGACAGGGACCATGAACACTGAAGCTTTCTTT CASSLSSGTGTMNTEAFF
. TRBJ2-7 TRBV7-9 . TGTGCCAGCAGCCGGACCTACGAGCAGTACTTC CASSRTYEQYF
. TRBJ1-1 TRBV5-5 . TGTGCCAGCAGCGACCTACCGGACATGAACACTGAAGCTTTCTTT CASSDLPDMNTEAFF
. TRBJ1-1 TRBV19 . TGTGCCAGTAGTATAGATCTATTCGACACTGAAGCTTTCTTT CASSIDLFDTEAFF
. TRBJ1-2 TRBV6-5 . TGTGCCAGCAGTCCCCTCGGGGCGGACTCTGGCGGCTACACCTTC CASSPLGADSGGYTF
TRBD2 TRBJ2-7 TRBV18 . TGTGCCAGCTCACCACCGGCTAGCGGGGTCTACGAGCAGTACTTC CASSPPASGVYEQYF
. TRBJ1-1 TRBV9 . TGTGCCAGCAGCCCAGGGTTTGTCACTGAAGCTTTCTTT CASSPGFVTEAFF
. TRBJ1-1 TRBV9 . TGTGCCAGCAGCGTAGGGGCACCAGGGCCCAACACTGAAGCTTTCTTT CASSVGAPGPNTEAFF
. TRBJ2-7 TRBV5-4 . TGTGCCAGCAGCTCTCGGGGGACCTACGAGCAGTACTTC CASSSRGTYEQYF
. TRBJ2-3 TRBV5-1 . TGCGCCAGCAGCCGAGGGACTTCGACAGATACGCAGTATTTT CASSRGTSTDTQYF
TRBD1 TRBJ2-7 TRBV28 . TGTGCCAGCAGCCGAGGACAGGGGAGCTACGAGCAGTACTTC CASSRGQGSYEQYF
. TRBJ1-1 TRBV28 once TGTGCCAGCAACCCAGGGAGCACTGAAGCTTTCTTT CASNPGSTEAFF
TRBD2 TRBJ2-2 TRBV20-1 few TGCAGTGCTAGTGTCCTAGCGGGGGGAACCGGGGAGCTGTTTTTT CSASVLAGGTGELFF
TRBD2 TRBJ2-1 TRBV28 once TGTGCCAGCAGTTTGGTGAGGACTAGCGGCAATGAGCAGTTCTTC CASSLVRTSGNEQFF